This is a list of T cell receptor beta chains from one sample in a study of regulatory T cells in long-lasting Graves disease. TCRdb passed the multiplex PCR reads through MiXCR, listing each CDR3 protein once. In the table there are around 460,000 distinct CDR3 sequences, roughly 22% of which are singletons. The specimen comprised peripheral blood mononuclear cells (PBMCs), sampled when the disease was refractory, from a patient treated with antithyroid drugs. The receptor source for this set is a female donor with Graves disease. Each CDR3 is given with its conserved first and last residue. A D gene is named only where the DNA matches it firmly. The listing skips clone size in some rows; elsewhere it reads once, few, many or a size class.

D gene: .; V gene: TRBV27; CDR3 length: 16; clone size: .; J gene: TRBJ2-7; CDR3 DNA: TGTGCCAGCAGTTTCTCCCTACCGGGGCGGAATTACGAGCAGTACTTC; CDR3 protein: CASSFSLPGRNYEQYF
D gene: TRBD2; V gene: TRBV3-1; CDR3 length: 14; clone size: many; J gene: TRBJ2-2; CDR3 DNA: TGTGCCAGCAGCCTAGGGACTAGCGGCGGGGAGCTGTTTTTT; CDR3 protein: CASSLGTSGGELFF
D gene: .; V gene: TRBV5-6; CDR3 length: 13; clone size: few; J gene: TRBJ1-4; CDR3 DNA: TGTGCCAGCAGCTCCGTCCTCATGGAAAAACTGTTTTTT; CDR3 protein: CASSSVLMEKLFF
D gene: TRBD1; V gene: TRBV6-2/TRBV6-3; CDR3 length: 16; clone size: once; J gene: TRBJ2-7; CDR3 DNA: TGTGCCAGCAGTCGATACCTAGGACAGGGGGTAGCCGAGCAGTACTTC; CDR3 protein: CASSRYLGQGVAEQYF
D gene: .; V gene: TRBV3-1; CDR3 length: 15; clone size: .; J gene: TRBJ1-1; CDR3 DNA: TGTGCCAGCAGCCAAGTCCCAGGTGCGAACACTGAAGCTTTCTTT; CDR3 protein: CASSQVPGANTEAFF
D gene: .; V gene: TRBV4-3; CDR3 length: 15; clone size: .; J gene: TRBJ2-5; CDR3 DNA: TGCGCCAGCAGCCCCGGACAGAGACCCCCGGAGACCCAGTACTTC; CDR3 protein: CASSPGQRPPETQYF
D gene: .; V gene: TRBV14; CDR3 length: 15; clone size: few; J gene: TRBJ1-6; CDR3 DNA: TGTGCCAGCAGAGCGGACAGTCCGATTAATTCACCCCTCCACTTT; CDR3 protein: CASRADSPINSPLHF
D gene: .; V gene: TRBV6-1; CDR3 length: 18; clone size: many; J gene: TRBJ1-2; CDR3 DNA: TGTGCCAGCAGTGAATTCCCCACTCTGGTTGGAGCTAACTATGGCTACACCTTC; CDR3 protein: CASSEFPTLVGANYGYTF
D gene: .; V gene: TRBV7-2; CDR3 length: 16; clone size: .; J gene: TRBJ2-2; CDR3 DNA: TGTGCCAGCAGCGGACCTCCGGGACGGCGGATCGGGGAGCTGTTTTTT; CDR3 protein: CASSGPPGRRIGELFF
D gene: TRBD2; V gene: TRBV7-9; CDR3 length: 16; clone size: .; J gene: TRBJ2-7; CDR3 DNA: TGTGCCAGCAGAGACCCCGGGACTAGCGGGACCTACGAGCAGTACTTC; CDR3 protein: CASRDPGTSGTYEQYF
D gene: .; V gene: TRBV28; CDR3 length: 13; clone size: many; J gene: TRBJ1-1; CDR3 DNA: TGTGCCAGCAGTATTAACAGGAACACTGAAGCTTTCTTT; CDR3 protein: CASSINRNTEAFF
D gene: TRBD1; V gene: TRBV20-1; CDR3 length: 14; clone size: .; J gene: TRBJ2-7; CDR3 DNA: TGCAGTGCCCAACCGGACAGGGGAATAGGAGAGCAGTACTTC; CDR3 protein: CSAQPDRGIGEQYF
D gene: .; V gene: TRBV12-3/TRBV12-4; CDR3 length: 14; clone size: many; J gene: TRBJ1-2; CDR3 DNA: TGTGCCAGCAGTTTAGCGCGGAGCGACTATGGCTACACCTTC; CDR3 protein: CASSLARSDYGYTF
D gene: .; V gene: TRBV12-3/TRBV12-4; CDR3 length: 13; clone size: many; J gene: TRBJ1-1; CDR3 DNA: TGTGCCAGCAGTTTACAGGGGCGGACTGAAGCTTTCTTT; CDR3 protein: CASSLQGRTEAFF
D gene: .; V gene: TRBV15; CDR3 length: 15; clone size: many; J gene: TRBJ2-5; CDR3 DNA: TGTGCCACCAGCAGAGATTGGGCTAGCGAAGAGACCCAGTACTTC; CDR3 protein: CATSRDWASEETQYF